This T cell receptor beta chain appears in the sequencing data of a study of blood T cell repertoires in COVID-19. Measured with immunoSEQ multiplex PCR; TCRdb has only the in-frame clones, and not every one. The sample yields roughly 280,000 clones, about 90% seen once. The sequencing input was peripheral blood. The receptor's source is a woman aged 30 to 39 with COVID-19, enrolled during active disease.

This CDR3 reads CASSLVSGNRIDTQYF. The CDR3 DNA follows: TGTGCCAGCAGCTTGGTCTCCGGGAATCGCATAGATACGCAGTATTTT. The chain links TRBV5-8 to TRBJ2-3, with D possibly TRBD2 on 5 matching bases. V was cut by 0 bases and J by 5 bases, with 16 bases left in between. The CDR3 extends over 16 amino acids. Looked up from germline, CDR1 is SGHTS and CDR2 is YDEGEE.